A selection of T cell receptor beta chains follows, all from one sample in a study of cytomegalovirus exposure and HLA in healthy donors. Some clones are missing from TCRdb's copy, which holds only in-frame ones; the method was immunoSEQ multiplex PCR. The data show about 130,000 clones, roughly 80% seen once. Material for sequencing was PBMCs. These receptors were obtained from a man between 40 and 49 years old in good health and CMV-seronegative. CDR3s include the opening cysteine and the closing phenylalanine or tryptophan. D genes are given only for firm matches. The listing skips clone size in some rows; elsewhere it reads once, few, many or a size class.

TRBJ1-1,NA,TRBD1,TRBV28,TGTGCCAGCAGTCCGGACAGGGGGCGCGGGAACACTGAAGCTTTCTTT,CASSPDRGRGNTEAFF
TRBJ2-1,once,TRBD2,TRBV9,TGTGCCAGCAGCGTAAATCCCAGCGGGGTAGGGCACAATGAGCAGTTCTTC,CASSVNPSGVGHNEQFF
TRBJ2-5,NA,NA,TRBV10-3,TGTGCCATCAGTGAGTCGGAGAAGACCCAGTACTTC,CAISESEKTQYF
TRBJ2-3,NA,TRBD2,TRBV2,TGTGCCAGCAGTGTTCTAGCGGGAGGGGGTGATACGCAGTATTTT,CASSVLAGGGDTQYF
TRBJ2-3,few,NA,TRBV29-1,TGCAGCGTTGCCCGTATAACAGATACGCAGTATTTT,CSVARITDTQYF
TRBJ2-7,NA,TRBD2,TRBV15,TGTGCCACCAGCAGAGGCACGTCTAGGCTAGCGGGAGACGAGCAGTACTTC,CATSRGTSRLAGDEQYF
TRBJ2-5,few,NA,TRBV6-6,TGTGCCAGCAGTGATTCCGGGTCCCAAGAGACCCAGTACTTC,CASSDSGSQETQYF
TRBJ1-1,once,TRBD1,TRBV7-8,TGTGCCAGCAGCAGAACAATGGGACAGGGGAACACTGAAGCTTTCTTT,CASSRTMGQGNTEAFF
TRBJ2-7,NA,TRBD2,TRBV2,TGTGCCAGCGGACGGACTAGCGGGGGTGCCTACGAGCAGTACTTC,CASGRTSGGAYEQYF
TRBJ2-5,NA,TRBD2,TRBV9,TGTGCCAGCAGCACCTCCGGGACTAGCGCAAAAGAGACCCAGTACTTC,CASSTSGTSAKETQYF